The present T cell receptor beta chain was sequenced within a study of cytomegalovirus exposure and HLA in healthy donors. Across the study: HLA-typed donors were the source of approximately 88 million unique TCRs held in an early data release. Study-wide points: Prediction of most subjects' HLA-A and HLA-B alleles by TCR beta sequences was reportedly accurate. With later analysis, a missense DCLRE1C variant became linked to TCR beta V- and J-gene trimming. Clonal expansion was found to be greater in HLA-associated TCR beta chains than in equally common others in a later analysis.

Concerning this clone: No antigen is known for it.

This CDR3 has 14 amino acids. The ends lost 5 bases at V and 4 bases at J; junction bases unmatched: 4. The V gene's germline CDR1 is SEHNR and CDR2 FQNEAQ (reference sequence). Vbeta (60) and Jbeta (13) primers were used in the PCR. Profiled with immunoSEQ multiplex PCR; TCRdb holds only in-frame clones, not every one. Of tens of thousands of clones in the sample, approximately 71% were seen once. The sample consisted of PBMCs. This sequence joins TRBV7-9 and TRBJ2-3; TRBD1 matches 9 bases. The source of this sequence is a man aged 25 to 40 in good health and CMV-seronegative. The CDR3 DNA sequence: TGTGCCAGCAGCACCGGACAGGGGTCAGATACGCAGTATTTT. It yields the protein CASSTGQGSDTQYF.